This T cell receptor beta chain stems from a study of T-cell memory formation after mild COVID-19. Germline lookup yields CDR1 SGHTA and CDR2 FQGTGA. This CDR3 region has 14 residues. Trimming shortened V by 4 bases and J by 9 bases, and 13 bases separated the two germline ends. In TCRdb, the 5' RACE reads were re-called with MiXCR into one record per CDR3 protein. The repertoire holds 560,000 or so distinct CDR3 sequences, with roughly a sixth as singletons. Findings and caveats of the study: Researchers found some responding clones in pre-infection memory, a sign that cross-reactive memory joined. CD4+ contracting clones were mainly CM and EM; CD8+ ones, EMRA.

Many counts were recorded for this clonotype. The antigen remains undetermined. Sequencing was done on a sample of PBMCs or a T cell subset sorted from them (not recorded which). The receptor was isolated from an adult woman who had mild COVID-19 (a few samples of this study predate the infection). Cell type and time point are not known. The chain combines TRBV7-3 with TRBJ1-6; D is unclear. The CDR3 region has the DNA TGTGCCAGCAGCTCCACATCGGTTGGTTCACCCCTCCACTTT. Protein product: CASSSTSVGSPLHF. The full variable domain, in which reference TRBV7-3 and TRBJ1-6 provide the parts outside the CDR3, is GAGVSQTPSNKVTEKGKYVELRCDPISGHTALYWYRQSLGQGPEFLIYFQGTGAADDSGLPNDRFFAVRPEGSVSTLKIQRTERGDSAVYLCASSSTSVGSPLHFGNGTRLTVT.